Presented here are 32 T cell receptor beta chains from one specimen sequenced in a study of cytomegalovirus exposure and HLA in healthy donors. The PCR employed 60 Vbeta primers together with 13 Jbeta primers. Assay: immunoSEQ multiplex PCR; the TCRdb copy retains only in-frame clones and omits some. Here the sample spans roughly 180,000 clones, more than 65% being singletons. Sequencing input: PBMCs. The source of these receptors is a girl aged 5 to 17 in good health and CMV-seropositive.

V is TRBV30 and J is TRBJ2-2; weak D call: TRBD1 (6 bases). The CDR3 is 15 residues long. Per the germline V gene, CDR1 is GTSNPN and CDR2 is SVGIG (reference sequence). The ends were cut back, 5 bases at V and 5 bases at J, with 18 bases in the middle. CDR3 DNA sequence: TGTGCCTGGGGTTCAGGGGTCTTCTTGACCGGGGAGCTGTTTTTT. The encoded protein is CAWGSGVFLTGELFF.

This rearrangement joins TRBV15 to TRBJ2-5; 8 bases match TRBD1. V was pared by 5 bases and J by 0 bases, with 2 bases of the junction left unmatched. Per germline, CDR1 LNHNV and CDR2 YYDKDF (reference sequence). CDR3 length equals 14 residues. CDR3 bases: TGTGCCACCAGCCCGACAGGGGACCAAGAGACCCAGTACTTC. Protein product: CATSPTGDQETQYF.

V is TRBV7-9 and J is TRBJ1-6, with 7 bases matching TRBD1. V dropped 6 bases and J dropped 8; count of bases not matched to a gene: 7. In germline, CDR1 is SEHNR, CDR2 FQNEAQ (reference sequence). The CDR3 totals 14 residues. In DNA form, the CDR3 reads TGTGCCAGCAGAAGCGACAGGGAGTATTCACCCCTCCACTTT. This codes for CASRSDREYSPLHF.

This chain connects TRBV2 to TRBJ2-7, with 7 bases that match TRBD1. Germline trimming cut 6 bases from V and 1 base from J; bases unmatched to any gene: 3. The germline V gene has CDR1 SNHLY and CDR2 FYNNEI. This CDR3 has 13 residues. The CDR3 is CASRGQKSYEQYF. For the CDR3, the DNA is TGTGCCAGCAGGGGACAGAAGTCCTACGAGCAGTACTTC.

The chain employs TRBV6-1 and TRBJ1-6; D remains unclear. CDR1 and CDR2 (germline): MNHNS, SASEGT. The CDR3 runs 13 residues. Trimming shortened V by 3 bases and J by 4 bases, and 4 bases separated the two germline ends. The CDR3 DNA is TGTGCCAGCAGTGACTCGTATAATTCACCCCTCCACTTT. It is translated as CASSDSYNSPLHF.

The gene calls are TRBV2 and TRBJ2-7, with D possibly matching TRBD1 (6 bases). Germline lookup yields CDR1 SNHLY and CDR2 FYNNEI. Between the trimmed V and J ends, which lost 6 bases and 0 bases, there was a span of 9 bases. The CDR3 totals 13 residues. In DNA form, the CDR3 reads TGTGCCAGCAGGGACAGTCTCTCCTACGAGCAGTACTTC. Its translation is CASRDSLSYEQYF.

DNA of the CDR3: TGTGCCAGCAGTGAATACCTCCCTGCGGCAAATTCACCCCTCCACTTT. Translated, it gives CASSEYLPAANSPLHF. The rearrangement joins TRBV6-1 to TRBJ1-6; no clear D. CDR1 is MNHNS and CDR2 is SASEGT in the germline V gene. The CDR3 runs 16 residues. The V gene lost 2 bases and the J gene lost 7 bases, with 15 bases spanning the gap.

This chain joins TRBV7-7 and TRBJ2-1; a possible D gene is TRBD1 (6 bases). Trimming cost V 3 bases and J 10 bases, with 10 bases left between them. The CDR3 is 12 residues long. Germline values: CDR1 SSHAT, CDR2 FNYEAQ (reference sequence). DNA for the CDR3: TGTGCCAGCAGCTTGGAAGGGGGAGAGCAGTTCTTC. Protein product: CASSLEGGEQFF. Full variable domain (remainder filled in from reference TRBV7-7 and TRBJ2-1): GAGVSQSPRYKVTKRGQDVTLRCDPISSHATLYWYQQALGQGPEFLTYFNYEAQPDKSGLPSDRFSAERPEGSISTLTIQRTEQRDSAMYRCASSLEGGEQFFGPGTRLTVL.

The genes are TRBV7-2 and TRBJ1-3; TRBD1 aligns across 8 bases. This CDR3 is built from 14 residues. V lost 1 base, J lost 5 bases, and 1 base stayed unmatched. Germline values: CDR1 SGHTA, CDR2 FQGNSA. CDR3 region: CASSLGTGRNTIYF. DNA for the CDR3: TGTGCCAGCAGCTTAGGGACAGGGAGAAACACCATATATTTT.

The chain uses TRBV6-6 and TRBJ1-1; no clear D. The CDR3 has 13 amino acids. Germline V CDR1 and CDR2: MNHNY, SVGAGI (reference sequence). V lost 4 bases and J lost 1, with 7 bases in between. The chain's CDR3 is CASSSRENTEAFF. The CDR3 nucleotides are TGTGCCAGCAGTTCCCGGGAGAACACTGAAGCTTTCTTT.

The CDR3 here is CSGRQGSETQYF. The CDR3 bases are TGCAGCGGACGACAGGGTTCGGAGACCCAGTACTTC. V usage is TRBV29-1 and J usage is TRBJ2-5; 7 bases are shared with TRBD1. With 7 bases clipped from V and 5 bases from J, the junction kept 7 bases outside the gene matches. This CDR3 comprises 12 residues. Germline lookup yields CDR1 SQVTM and CDR2 ANQGSEA.

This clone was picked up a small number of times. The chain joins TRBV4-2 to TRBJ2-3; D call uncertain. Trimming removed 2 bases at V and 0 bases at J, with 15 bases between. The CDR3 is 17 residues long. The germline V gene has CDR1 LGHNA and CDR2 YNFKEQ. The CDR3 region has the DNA TGTGCCAGCAGCCAATCCCTCGTCGCGGCTAGCACAGATACGCAGTATTTT. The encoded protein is CASSQSLVAASTDTQYF.

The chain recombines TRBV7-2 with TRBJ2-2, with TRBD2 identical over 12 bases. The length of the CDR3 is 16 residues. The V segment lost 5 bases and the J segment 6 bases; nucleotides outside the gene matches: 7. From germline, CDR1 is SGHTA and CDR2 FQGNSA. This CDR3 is CASSPRLAGAAGELFF. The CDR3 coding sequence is TGTGCCAGCAGCCCCCGACTAGCGGGGGCCGCCGGGGAGCTGTTTTTT.

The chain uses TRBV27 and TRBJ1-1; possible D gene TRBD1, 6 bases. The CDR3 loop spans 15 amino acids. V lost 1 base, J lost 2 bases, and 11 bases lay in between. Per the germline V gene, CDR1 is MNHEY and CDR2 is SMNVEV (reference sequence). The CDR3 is CASSLWAGENTEAFF. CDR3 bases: TGTGCCAGCAGTTTATGGGCAGGGGAAAACACTGAAGCTTTCTTT.

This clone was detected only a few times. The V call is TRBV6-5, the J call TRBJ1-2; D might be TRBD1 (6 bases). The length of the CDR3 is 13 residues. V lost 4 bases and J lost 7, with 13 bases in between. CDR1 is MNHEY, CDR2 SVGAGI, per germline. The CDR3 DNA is TGTGCCAGCAGTTTACAGGGTGTCACTGGCTACACCTTC. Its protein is CASSLQGVTGYTF.

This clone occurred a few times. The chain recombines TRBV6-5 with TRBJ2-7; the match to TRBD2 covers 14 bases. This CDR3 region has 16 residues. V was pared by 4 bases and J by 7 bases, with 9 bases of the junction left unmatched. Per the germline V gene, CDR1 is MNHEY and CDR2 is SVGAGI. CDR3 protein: CASSSGTSGGLEEQYF. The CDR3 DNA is TGTGCCAGCAGTTCCGGGACTAGCGGGGGCCTTGAGGAGCAGTACTTC.

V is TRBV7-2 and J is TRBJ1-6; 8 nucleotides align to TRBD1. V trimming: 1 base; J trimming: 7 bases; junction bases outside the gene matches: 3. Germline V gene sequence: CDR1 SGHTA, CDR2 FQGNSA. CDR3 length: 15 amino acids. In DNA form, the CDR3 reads TGTGCCAGCAGCTTAGTGGGACAGGCAAATTCACCCCTCCACTTT. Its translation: CASSLVGQANSPLHF.

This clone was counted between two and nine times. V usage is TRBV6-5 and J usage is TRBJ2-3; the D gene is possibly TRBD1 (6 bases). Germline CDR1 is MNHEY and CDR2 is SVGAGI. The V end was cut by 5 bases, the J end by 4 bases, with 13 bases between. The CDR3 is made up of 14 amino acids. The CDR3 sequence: CASSEVGHADTQYF. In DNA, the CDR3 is TGTGCCAGCAGTGAAGTGGGACACGCAGATACGCAGTATTTT.

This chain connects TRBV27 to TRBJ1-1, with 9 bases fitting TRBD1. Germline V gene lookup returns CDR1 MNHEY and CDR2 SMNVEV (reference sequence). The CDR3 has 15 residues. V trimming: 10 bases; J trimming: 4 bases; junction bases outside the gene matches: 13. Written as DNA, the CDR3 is TGTGCCACCCTACGCCCCGGGACAGGGACCACTGAAGCTTTCTTT. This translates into CATLRPGTGTTEAFF.

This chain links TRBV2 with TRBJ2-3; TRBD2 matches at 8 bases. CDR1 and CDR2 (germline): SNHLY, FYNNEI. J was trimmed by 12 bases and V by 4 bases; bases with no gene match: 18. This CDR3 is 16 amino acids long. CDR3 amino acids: CASSGEQPSIAGTQYF. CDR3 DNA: TGTGCCAGCAGTGGAGAACAGCCTTCAATAGCGGGGACACAGTATTTT.

The CDR3 protein is CASSSGLAGGNEQFF. For the CDR3, the DNA is TGTGCCAGCAGTTCCGGACTAGCGGGGGGAAATGAGCAGTTCTTC. V is TRBV5-6 and J is TRBJ2-1; TRBD2 aligns across 14 bases. The CDR3 has 15 amino acids. V lost 5 bases and J lost 7; bases outside the gene matches: 5. Germline assignment: CDR1 SGHDT and CDR2 YYEEEE.

CDR3 amino acids: CASSALGQVLSLYEQYF. CDR3 DNA sequence: TGCGCCAGCAGTGCGCTCGGACAGGTCCTATCCCTCTACGAGCAGTACTTC. V usage is TRBV10-2 and J usage is TRBJ2-7; the match to TRBD1 covers 7 bases. The CDR3 sequence is 17 residues long. The germline gives CDR1 WSHSY, CDR2 SAAADI. V shed 4 bases, J shed 3 bases, and the junction held 15 bases outside the gene matches.

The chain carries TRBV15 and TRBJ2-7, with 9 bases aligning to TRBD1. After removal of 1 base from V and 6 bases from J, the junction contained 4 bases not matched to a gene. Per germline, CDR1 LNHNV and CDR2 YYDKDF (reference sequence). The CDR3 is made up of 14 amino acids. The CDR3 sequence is CATSRGDREGEQYF. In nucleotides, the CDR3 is TGTGCCACCAGCAGAGGGGACAGGGAGGGCGAGCAGTACTTC. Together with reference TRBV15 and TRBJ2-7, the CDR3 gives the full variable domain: DAMVIQNPRYQVTQFGKPVTLSCSQTLNHNVMYWYQQKSSQAPKLLFHYYDKDFNNEADTPDNFQSRRPNTSFCFLDIRSPGLGDTAMYLCATSRGDREGEQYFGPGTRLTVT.

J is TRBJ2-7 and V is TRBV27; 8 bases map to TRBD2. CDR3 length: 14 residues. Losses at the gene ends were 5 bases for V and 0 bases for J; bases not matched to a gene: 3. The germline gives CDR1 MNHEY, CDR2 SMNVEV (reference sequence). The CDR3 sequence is CASSNGLASYEQYF. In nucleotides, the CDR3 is TGTGCCAGCAGTAATGGACTAGCCTCCTACGAGCAGTACTTC.

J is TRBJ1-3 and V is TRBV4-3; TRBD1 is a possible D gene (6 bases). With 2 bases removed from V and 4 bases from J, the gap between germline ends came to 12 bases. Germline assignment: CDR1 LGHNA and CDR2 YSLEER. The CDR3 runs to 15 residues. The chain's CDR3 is CASSQTGLGGNTIYF. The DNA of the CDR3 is TGCGCCAGCAGCCAAACAGGGCTTGGCGGAAACACCATATATTTT.

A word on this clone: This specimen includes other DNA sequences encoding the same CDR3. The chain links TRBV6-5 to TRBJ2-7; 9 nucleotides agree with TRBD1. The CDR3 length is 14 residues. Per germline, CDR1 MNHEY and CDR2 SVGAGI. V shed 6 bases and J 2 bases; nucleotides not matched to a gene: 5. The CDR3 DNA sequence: TGTGCCAGCAGCCCACAGGGGGCTCCCTACGAGCAGTACTTC. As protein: CASSPQGAPYEQYF.

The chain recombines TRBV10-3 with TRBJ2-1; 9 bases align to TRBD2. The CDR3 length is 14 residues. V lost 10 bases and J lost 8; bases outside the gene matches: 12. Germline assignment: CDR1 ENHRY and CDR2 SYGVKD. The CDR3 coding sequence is TGTGCCACAGACCCGGGACTAGCATCACATGAGCAGTTCTTC. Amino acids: CATDPGLASHEQFF.

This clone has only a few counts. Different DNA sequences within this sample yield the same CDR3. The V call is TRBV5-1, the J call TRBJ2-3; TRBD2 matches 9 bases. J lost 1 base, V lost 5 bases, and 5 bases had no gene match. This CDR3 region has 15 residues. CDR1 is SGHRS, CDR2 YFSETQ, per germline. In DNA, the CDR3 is TGCGCCAGCAGGTCGACTAGCGGTGGCACAGATACGCAGTATTTT. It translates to CASRSTSGGTDTQYF.

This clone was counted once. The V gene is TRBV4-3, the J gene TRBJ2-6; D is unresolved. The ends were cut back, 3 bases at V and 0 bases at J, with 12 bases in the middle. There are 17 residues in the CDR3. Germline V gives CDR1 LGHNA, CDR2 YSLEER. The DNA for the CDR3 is TGCGCCAGCAGCCACTTGGGCACTTCCTCTGGGGCCAACGTCCTGACTTTC. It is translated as CASSHLGTSSGANVLTF.

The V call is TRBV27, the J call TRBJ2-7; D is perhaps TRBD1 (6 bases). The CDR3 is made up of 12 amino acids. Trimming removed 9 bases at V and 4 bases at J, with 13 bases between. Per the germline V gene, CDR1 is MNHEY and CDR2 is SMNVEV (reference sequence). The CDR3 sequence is CASYRVVYEQYF. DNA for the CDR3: TGTGCCAGTTACAGGGTCGTGTACGAGCAGTACTTC.

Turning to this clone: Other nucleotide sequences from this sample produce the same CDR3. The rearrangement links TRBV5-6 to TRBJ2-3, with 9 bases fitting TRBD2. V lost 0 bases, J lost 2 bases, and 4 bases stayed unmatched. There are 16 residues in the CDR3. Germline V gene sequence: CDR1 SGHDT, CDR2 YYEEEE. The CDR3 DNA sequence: TGTGCCAGCAGCTTGGAGGGGACTAGCCTCACAGATACGCAGTATTTT. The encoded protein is CASSLEGTSLTDTQYF.

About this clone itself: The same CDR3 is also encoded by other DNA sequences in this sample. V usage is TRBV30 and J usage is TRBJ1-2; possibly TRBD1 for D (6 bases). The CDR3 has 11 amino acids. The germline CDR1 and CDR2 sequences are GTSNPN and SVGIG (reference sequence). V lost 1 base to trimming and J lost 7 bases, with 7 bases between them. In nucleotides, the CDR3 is TGTGCCTGGAGTGGAGGGGGTGGCTACACCTTC. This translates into CAWSGGGGYTF.